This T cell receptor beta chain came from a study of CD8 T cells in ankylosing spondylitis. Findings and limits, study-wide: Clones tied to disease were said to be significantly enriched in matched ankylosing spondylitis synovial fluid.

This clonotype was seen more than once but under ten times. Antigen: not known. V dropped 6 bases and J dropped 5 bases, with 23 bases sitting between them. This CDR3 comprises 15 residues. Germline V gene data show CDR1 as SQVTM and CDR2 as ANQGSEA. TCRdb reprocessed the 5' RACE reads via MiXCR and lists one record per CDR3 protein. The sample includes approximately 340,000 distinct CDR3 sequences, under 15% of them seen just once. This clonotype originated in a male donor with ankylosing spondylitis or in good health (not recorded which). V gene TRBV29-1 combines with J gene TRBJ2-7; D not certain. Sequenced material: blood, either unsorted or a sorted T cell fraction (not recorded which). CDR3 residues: CSVRTSVAPLDEQYF. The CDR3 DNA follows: TGCAGCGTCCGGACGTCCGTGGCCCCGCTAGACGAGCAGTACTTC.